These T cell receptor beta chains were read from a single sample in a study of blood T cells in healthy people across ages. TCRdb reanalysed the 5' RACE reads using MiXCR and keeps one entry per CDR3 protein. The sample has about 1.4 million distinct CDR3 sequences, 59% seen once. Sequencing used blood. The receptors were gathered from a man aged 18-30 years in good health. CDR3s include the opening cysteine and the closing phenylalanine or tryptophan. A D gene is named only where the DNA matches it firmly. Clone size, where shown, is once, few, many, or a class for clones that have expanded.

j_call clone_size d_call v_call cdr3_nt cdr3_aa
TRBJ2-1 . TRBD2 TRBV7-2 TGTGCCAGCAGCGCCGTCAGCGGGGGGGATATAGGGGAGCAGTTCTTC CASSAVSGGDIGEQFF
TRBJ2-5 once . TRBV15 TGTGCCGCCAGCACCTGGTTCGAGCAGGTTAGAGAGACCCAGTACTTC CAASTWFEQVRETQYF
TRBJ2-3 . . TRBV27 TGTGCCAGCGGCGTGTTCGGGACTTCCCTGCGGGATACGCAGTATTTT CASGVFGTSLRDTQYF
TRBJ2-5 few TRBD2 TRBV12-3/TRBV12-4 TGTGCCAGCAGTCAAGGACTAGCGGAGTACCAAGAGACCCAGTACTTC CASSQGLAEYQETQYF
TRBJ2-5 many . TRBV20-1 TGCAGTGCTAGAGGAGGGGTAGGGGACCAAGAGACCCAGTACTTC CSARGGVGDQETQYF
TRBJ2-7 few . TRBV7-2 TGTGCCAGCAGCCGGGACCGACGGGTTGGGGAGCAGTACTTC CASSRDRRVGEQYF
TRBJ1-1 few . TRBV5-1 TGCGCCAGCAGCTTTGGTACCGGGACTGGGGACACTGAAGCTTTCTTT CASSFGTGTGDTEAFF
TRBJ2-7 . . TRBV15 TGTGCCACCAGCAGTCTGACCACTCGACAGTGGATACCCTACGAGCAGTACTTC CATSSLTTRQWIPYEQYF
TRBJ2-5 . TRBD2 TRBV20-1 TGCAGTGCTAGAAGAGTGGGACTAGCTTACAATGAGCAGTACTTC CSARRVGLAYNEQYF
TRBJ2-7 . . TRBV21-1 TGTGCCAGCAGCAAAGCGGAATCCCGAGGGATTACTAGCCCTAATCCGTACGAGCAGTACTTC CASSKAESRGITSPNPYEQYF
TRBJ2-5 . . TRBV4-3 TGCGCCAGCAGCCAGCACGCTGGGGGCAGGGTCCAAGAGACCCAGTACTTC CASSQHAGGRVQETQYF
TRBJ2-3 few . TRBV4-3 TGCGCCAGCAGCCGAAGACTATACACAGATACGCAGTATTTT CASSRRLYTDTQYF
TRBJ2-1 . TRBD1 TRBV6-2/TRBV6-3 TGTGCCAGCAGTTACGAGACAGGGGGCGAATACAATGAGCAGTTCTTC CASSYETGGEYNEQFF
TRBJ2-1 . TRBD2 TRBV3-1 TGTGCCAGCAGCCAACCATCCTACCATAGCGGGGGGCCCAACAATGAGCAGTTCTTC CASSQPSYHSGGPNNEQFF
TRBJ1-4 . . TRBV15 TGTGCCACCAGCAGATCCCCGGGTAGGCTGGATGAAAAACTGTTTTTT CATSRSPGRLDEKLFF
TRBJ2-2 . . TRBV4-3 TGCGCCAGCAGCCAAGAGGGGCTTTTCGCCGGGGAGCTGTTTTTT CASSQEGLFAGELFF
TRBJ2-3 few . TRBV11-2 TGTGCCAGCAGCTTAGACTGGTCCACAGATACGCAGTATTTT CASSLDWSTDTQYF
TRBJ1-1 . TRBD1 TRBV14 TGTGCCAGTCGGGACAGTCTCACCCGTGAAGCTTTCTTT CASRDSLTREAFF
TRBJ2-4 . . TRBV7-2 TGTGCCAGCAGCTGGGGGGTCAAAAACATTCAGTACTTC CASSWGVKNIQYF
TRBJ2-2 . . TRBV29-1 TGCAGCGTTCGGGGAGAGGGGTCCACCGGGGAGCTGTTTTTT CSVRGEGSTGELFF
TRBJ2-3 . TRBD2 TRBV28 TGTGCCAGCATCCTAGGGGGACTAGCGGGGGGTACAGATACGCAGTATTTT CASILGGLAGGTDTQYF
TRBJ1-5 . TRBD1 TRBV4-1 TGCGCCAGCAGCCCCTATGAGGGGGCGAGCAATCAGCCCCAGCATTTT CASSPYEGASNQPQHF
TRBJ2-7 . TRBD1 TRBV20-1 TGCAGTGCCACGCCGGGACAGGGGGTTTCCTACGAGCAGTACTTC CSATPGQGVSYEQYF
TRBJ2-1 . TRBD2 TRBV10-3 TGTGCCACCAGTGTTTTAGCGGGAGTTGATAATGAGCAGTTCTTC CATSVLAGVDNEQFF
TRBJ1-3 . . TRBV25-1 TGTGCCAGCAGTGAACCAGGAAACACCATATATTTT CASSEPGNTIYF
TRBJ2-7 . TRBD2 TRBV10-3 TGTGCCATCAGTGAGCAGGCCGGCGGACTAGCGGCTTTCTACGAGCAGTACTTC CAISEQAGGLAAFYEQYF
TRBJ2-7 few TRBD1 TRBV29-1 TGCAGCGTTGGTGCAGGGGGCGCTTACGAGCAGTACTTC CSVGAGGAYEQYF
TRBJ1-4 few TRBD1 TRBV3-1 TGTGCCAGCAGGGAACAGGGGCAAATCGGTGAAAAACTGTTTTTT CASREQGQIGEKLFF
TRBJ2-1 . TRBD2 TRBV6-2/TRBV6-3 TGTGCCAGCAGTTACCTCGGGACTAGCCCCTACAATGAGCAGTTCTTC CASSYLGTSPYNEQFF
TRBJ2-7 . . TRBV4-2 TGTGCCAGCAGCCCTTCGGGACAAGGCTCCTACGAGCAGTACTTC CASSPSGQGSYEQYF
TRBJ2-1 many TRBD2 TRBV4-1 TGCGCCAGCAGCCAGGGACTAGCAGGGGCCTACAATGAGCAGTTCTTC CASSQGLAGAYNEQFF
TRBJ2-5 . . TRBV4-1 TGCGCCAGCAGCCAATTGGGAACCCAGACGGGGGGCCGGAAGACCCAGTACTTC CASSQLGTQTGGRKTQYF
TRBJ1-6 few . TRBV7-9 TGTGCCAGCAGCCCAGAGGCGGGACGGTATAATTCACCCCTCCACTTT CASSPEAGRYNSPLHF
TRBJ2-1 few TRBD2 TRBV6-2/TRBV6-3 TGTGCCAGCAGTTCTATAGCGGGGTCCTACAATGAGCAGTTCTTC CASSSIAGSYNEQFF
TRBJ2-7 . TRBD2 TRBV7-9 TGTGCCAGCAGCCCTCCGGGGGGGGGCGAGCAGTACTTC CASSPPGGGEQYF
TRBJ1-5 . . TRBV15 TGTGCCACCAGCAGAGAAGGTCCAACGACCATCGATGATAGCAATCAGCCCCAGCATTTT CATSREGPTTIDDSNQPQHF
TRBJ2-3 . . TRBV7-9 TGTGCCAGCAGCCCGCCGGCCTACCAAAAAAGTCGGCGCACAGATACGCAGTATTTT CASSPPAYQKSRRTDTQYF
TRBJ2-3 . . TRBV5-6 TGTGCCAGCAGCTTGGCCTTGGGGTCTAGCACAGATACGCAGTATTTT CASSLALGSSTDTQYF
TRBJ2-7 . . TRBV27 TGTGCCAGCAGCTGGGACGGAAACTACGAGCAGTACTTC CASSWDGNYEQYF
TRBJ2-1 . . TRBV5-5 TGTGCCAGCAGCCCACCCATGATCGATGAGCAGTTCTTC CASSPPMIDEQFF
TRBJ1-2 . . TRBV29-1 TGCAGCGTTGGCAACCAGGGACGGGGTGGCTACACCTTC CSVGNQGRGGYTF
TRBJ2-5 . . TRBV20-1 TGCAGTGCTAGTAGGGGGGGAGGTAGTAGAAAGACCCAGTACTTC CSASRGGGSRKTQYF
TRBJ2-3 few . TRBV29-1 TGCAGCGTTGTTGACACTAGCACAGATACGCAGTATTTT CSVVDTSTDTQYF
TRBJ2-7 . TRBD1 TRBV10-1 TGCGCCAGCAGTGAGTCGGTTGGGACAGGGTACGAGCAGTACTTC CASSESVGTGYEQYF
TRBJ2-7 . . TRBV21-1 TGTGCCAGCAGCACTGGTCCCAAGAGGACCTACGAGCAGTACTTC CASSTGPKRTYEQYF